A selection of T cell receptor beta chains follows, all from one sample in a study of human T cells and chemical hapten exposure. TCRdb re-analysed the RACE reads in MiXCR, keeping a single row per CDR3 protein. This repertoire shows 75,000 to 95,000 distinct CDR3 sequences, approximately 12% found once; its top ten account for about 3.5%. The source was whole blood, collected in connection with sensitization to the hapten diphenylcyclopropenone (DPC). Receptors originate from a woman aged 55-69 years with alopecia areata. Some clones in this sample may be carry-over from other donors' samples. The CDR3 runs from the conserved cysteine through the conserved F or W. D genes are given only for firm matches. Size values are once, few and many counts, or a class for expanded clones, and some rows have none.

j_call: TRBJ2-2
v_call: TRBV11-2
clone_size: few
d_call: TRBD1
cdr3_aa: CASVPRGQGGTGELFF
cdr3_nt: TGTGCCAGCGTACCTCGGGGACAGGGTGGAACCGGGGAGCTGTTTTTT

j_call: TRBJ2-3
v_call: TRBV5-1
clone_size: few
d_call: NA
cdr3_aa: CASSGGEGSSTDTQYF
cdr3_nt: TGCGCCAGCAGCGGTGGTGAGGGTTCTAGCACAGATACGCAGTATTTT

j_call: TRBJ2-7
v_call: TRBV6-1
clone_size: few
d_call: TRBD1
cdr3_aa: CASIRTGNYEQYF
cdr3_nt: TGTGCCAGCATTAGGACAGGGAACTACGAGCAGTACTTC

j_call: TRBJ2-6
v_call: TRBV5-1
clone_size: NA
d_call: NA
cdr3_aa: CASSLGPPGANVLTF
cdr3_nt: TGCGCCAGCAGCTTGGGGCCGCCCGGGGCCAACGTCCTGACTTTC

j_call: TRBJ1-1
v_call: TRBV7-3
clone_size: few
d_call: NA
cdr3_aa: CASSLEVWVAAFF
cdr3_nt: TGTGCCAGCAGCTTAGAGGTTTGGGTAGCGGCTTTCTTT

j_call: TRBJ1-1
v_call: TRBV2
clone_size: few
d_call: NA
cdr3_aa: CASLSDPEAFF
cdr3_nt: TGTGCCAGTTTGTCCGACCCTGAAGCTTTCTTT

j_call: TRBJ2-5
v_call: TRBV9
clone_size: NA
d_call: NA
cdr3_aa: CASSVVWGVGETQYF
cdr3_nt: TGTGCCAGCAGCGTAGTCTGGGGGGTCGGTGAGACCCAGTACTTC

j_call: TRBJ2-7
v_call: TRBV5-1
clone_size: NA
d_call: NA
cdr3_aa: CASSYLSGYEQYF
cdr3_nt: TGCGCCAGCAGCTACCTTAGCGGCTACGAGCAGTACTTC

j_call: TRBJ2-2
v_call: TRBV12-3/TRBV12-4
clone_size: few
d_call: NA
cdr3_aa: CASILNPGELFF
cdr3_nt: TGTGCCAGCATACTCAATCCCGGGGAGCTGTTTTTT

j_call: TRBJ2-7
v_call: TRBV20-1
clone_size: NA
d_call: TRBD1
cdr3_aa: CSARERTGGGLYPYF
cdr3_nt: TGCAGTGCTAGAGAGCGGACAGGGGGCGGCCTTTACCCGTACTTC

j_call: TRBJ2-1
v_call: TRBV29-1
clone_size: few
d_call: NA
cdr3_aa: CSVVSQRSGGFF
cdr3_nt: TGCAGCGTTGTGAGTCAAAGGTCCGGGGGGTTCTTC

j_call: TRBJ1-3
v_call: TRBV12-3/TRBV12-4
clone_size: NA
d_call: NA
cdr3_aa: CASSLPTEGNTIYF
cdr3_nt: TGTGCCAGCAGTTTACCCACGGAGGGCAACACCATATATTTT

j_call: TRBJ1-1
v_call: TRBV6-1
clone_size: few
d_call: NA
cdr3_aa: CASSIQGENTEAFF
cdr3_nt: TGTGCCAGCAGTATACAGGGAGAGAACACTGAAGCTTTCTTT

j_call: TRBJ2-7
v_call: TRBV2
clone_size: NA
d_call: NA
cdr3_aa: CASSEAVRVTYEQYF
cdr3_nt: TGTGCCAGCAGTGAAGCGGTCAGGGTAACCTACGAGCAGTACTTC

j_call: TRBJ1-5
v_call: TRBV18
clone_size: many
d_call: TRBD1
cdr3_aa: CASSPGTGNQPQHF
cdr3_nt: TGTGCCAGCTCACCCGGGACAGGCAATCAGCCCCAGCATTTT

j_call: TRBJ2-1
v_call: TRBV6-6
clone_size: few
d_call: TRBD1
cdr3_aa: CANHSTGAYNEQFF
cdr3_nt: TGTGCCAACCACTCGACAGGGGCCTACAATGAGCAGTTCTTC

j_call: TRBJ2-7
v_call: TRBV5-6
clone_size: NA
d_call: TRBD1
cdr3_aa: CASSTGQGFNNEQYF
cdr3_nt: TGTGCCAGCAGCACGGGACAGGGGTTTAATAACGAGCAGTACTTC

j_call: TRBJ1-1
v_call: TRBV7-2
clone_size: NA
d_call: NA
cdr3_aa: CASSTDPSRVEAFF
cdr3_nt: TGTGCCAGCAGCACGGACCCGAGCCGAGTAGAAGCTTTCTTT

j_call: TRBJ2-3
v_call: TRBV27
clone_size: few
d_call: NA
cdr3_aa: CASSFWGPDTNTQYF
cdr3_nt: TGTGCCAGCAGTTTCTGGGGGCCCGACACGAATACGCAGTATTTT

j_call: TRBJ2-3
v_call: TRBV19
clone_size: NA
d_call: NA
cdr3_aa: CASTPPGIMDTQYF
cdr3_nt: TGTGCCAGTACCCCCCCGGGGATTATGGATACGCAGTATTTT

j_call: TRBJ1-3
v_call: TRBV9
clone_size: NA
d_call: NA
cdr3_aa: CASSVVGLGNTIYF
cdr3_nt: TGTGCCAGCAGCGTAGTGGGCCTAGGAAACACCATATATTTT

j_call: TRBJ2-3
v_call: TRBV6-4
clone_size: few
d_call: NA
cdr3_aa: CASSPGAISDTQYF
cdr3_nt: TGTGCCAGCAGTCCAGGGGCGATCTCAGATACGCAGTATTTT

j_call: TRBJ2-7
v_call: TRBV5-1
clone_size: NA
d_call: TRBD1
cdr3_aa: CASSSGTGSNEQYF
cdr3_nt: TGCGCCAGCAGCTCCGGGACAGGGAGCAACGAGCAGTACTTC

j_call: TRBJ1-2
v_call: TRBV18
clone_size: few
d_call: NA
cdr3_aa: CASSPYDLTATQYGYTF
cdr3_nt: TGTGCCAGCTCACCATACGATCTGACAGCCACACAATATGGCTACACCTTC

j_call: TRBJ1-4
v_call: TRBV7-9
clone_size: few
d_call: TRBD1
cdr3_aa: CASSVGTVNEKLFF
cdr3_nt: TGTGCCAGCAGCGTTGGGACAGTTAATGAAAAACTGTTTTTT

j_call: TRBJ1-2
v_call: TRBV29-1
clone_size: many
d_call: NA
cdr3_aa: CSVEGVRGAIGYTF
cdr3_nt: TGCAGCGTTGAAGGTGTCAGGGGTGCCATTGGCTACACCTTC

j_call: TRBJ2-7
v_call: TRBV7-9
clone_size: many
d_call: NA
cdr3_aa: CASSPSASWATLSTYEQYF
cdr3_nt: TGTGCCAGCAGCCCTAGCGCATCTTGGGCGACCCTCTCAACCTACGAGCAGTACTTC

j_call: TRBJ2-7
v_call: TRBV29-1
clone_size: many
d_call: TRBD1
cdr3_aa: CSVEYGTGGYYEQYF
cdr3_nt: TGCAGCGTTGAATACGGTACAGGGGGCTATTACGAGCAGTACTTC

j_call: TRBJ2-7
v_call: TRBV29-1
clone_size: few
d_call: NA
cdr3_aa: CSAGTDPYEQYF
cdr3_nt: TGCAGCGCCGGGACCGACCCCTACGAGCAGTACTTC

j_call: TRBJ2-2
v_call: TRBV7-7
clone_size: few
d_call: NA
cdr3_aa: CASSPWGNGELFF
cdr3_nt: TGTGCTAGCAGCCCCTGGGGGAACGGGGAGCTGTTTTTT

j_call: TRBJ2-1
v_call: TRBV7-6
clone_size: many
d_call: NA
cdr3_aa: CASSQGQRAYNEQFF
cdr3_nt: TGTGCCAGCAGCCAAGGACAGAGAGCCTACAATGAGCAGTTCTTC

j_call: TRBJ2-7
v_call: TRBV5-1
clone_size: few
d_call: TRBD2
cdr3_aa: CASSLMTSGDYEQYF
cdr3_nt: TGCGCCAGCAGCTTAATGACTAGCGGGGACTACGAGCAGTACTTC